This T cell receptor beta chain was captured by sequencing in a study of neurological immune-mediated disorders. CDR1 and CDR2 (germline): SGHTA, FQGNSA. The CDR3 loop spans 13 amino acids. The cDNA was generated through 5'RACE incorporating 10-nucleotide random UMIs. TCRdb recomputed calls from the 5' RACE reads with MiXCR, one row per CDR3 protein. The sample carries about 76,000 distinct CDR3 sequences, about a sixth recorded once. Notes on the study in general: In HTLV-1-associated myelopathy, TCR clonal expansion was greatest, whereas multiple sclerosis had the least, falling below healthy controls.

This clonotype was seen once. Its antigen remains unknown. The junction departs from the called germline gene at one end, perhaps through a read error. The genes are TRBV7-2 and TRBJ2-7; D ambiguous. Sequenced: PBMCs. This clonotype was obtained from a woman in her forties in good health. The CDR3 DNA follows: TGTGCCAGCAGCCCCGCCCAGCTGTACGATCAGTACTTC. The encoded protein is CASSPAQLYDQYF.